Each of the 8 T cell receptor beta chains below was sequenced from the same sample in a study of cytomegalovirus exposure and HLA in healthy donors. The study ran its PCR with 60 Vbeta and 13 Jbeta primers. Sequencing used immunoSEQ multiplex PCR; TCRdb keeps in-frame clones, though not all of them. The sample records fewer than 200,000 clones, 75% to 85% being singletons. Sequencing was performed on PBMCs. The source of these receptors is a woman aged 18-35 years in good health and CMV-seropositive.

This clone was found once. The V call is TRBV6-6, the J call TRBJ1-6; TRBD1 agrees at 8 bases. Germline V gene data show CDR1 as MNHNY and CDR2 as SVGAGI (reference sequence). Germline trimming cut 5 bases from V and 11 bases from J; bases unmatched to any gene: 11. The CDR3 extends over 15 amino acids. CDR3: CASSGGQGAGPPLHF. In nucleotides, the CDR3 is TGTGCCAGCAGTGGTGGACAGGGAGCCGGACCACCCCTCCACTTT.

This sequence joins TRBV5-6 and TRBJ1-2; TRBD1 might be the D (5 bases). The CDR3 runs to 14 residues. With 0 bases removed from V and 7 bases from J, the gap between germline ends came to 13 bases. The germline gives CDR1 SGHDT, CDR2 YYEEEE. The CDR3 sequence: CASSLVQGLRGYTF. In DNA form, the CDR3 reads TGTGCCAGCAGCTTGGTTCAGGGCCTCCGTGGCTACACCTTC.

The genes are TRBV6-5 and TRBJ1-2; TRBD1 is a possible D gene (5 bases). The CDR3 covers 16 residues. The V gene's germline CDR1 is MNHEY and CDR2 SVGAGI. V lost 0 bases and J 0 bases, leaving 11 bases between the germline ends. This CDR3 is CASSYSGWTSNYGYTF. DNA of the CDR3: TGTGCCAGCAGTTACTCGGGGTGGACATCTAACTATGGCTACACCTTC.

This sequence joins TRBV7-9 and TRBJ1-1; D not certain. The CDR3 covers 12 residues. Between the trimmed V and J ends, which lost 1 base and 7 bases, there was a span of 7 bases. In germline, CDR1 is SEHNR, CDR2 FQNEAQ (reference sequence). CDR3 protein: CASSLGQYEAFF. CDR3 nucleotides: TGTGCCAGCAGCTTAGGCCAGTATGAAGCTTTCTTT.

The sample holds one count of this clone. This chain connects TRBV2 to TRBJ2-3; TRBD1 aligns across 10 bases. This CDR3 region has 14 residues. Germline V gives CDR1 SNHLY, CDR2 FYNNEI. With 6 bases clipped from V and 6 bases from J, the junction kept 6 bases outside the gene matches. CDR3 amino acids: CASRADRGKDTQYF. The CDR3 nucleotides are TGTGCCAGCAGAGCGGACAGGGGGAAGGATACGCAGTATTTT.

J is TRBJ1-1 and V is TRBV7-9; D gene uncertain. V shed 6 bases and J shed 0 bases, with 14 bases lying between them. CDR1 is SEHNR, CDR2 FQNEAQ, per germline (reference sequence). This CDR3 is 15 amino acids long. In nucleotides, the CDR3 is TGTGCCAGCAGTTATATAGATAGCGTGAACACTGAAGCTTTCTTT. Translated, it gives CASSYIDSVNTEAFF.

Only one count was recorded for this clone. This chain connects TRBV6-1 to TRBJ1-1; D is possibly TRBD1 (5 bases). V lost 6 bases and J 1 base, leaving 12 bases between the germline ends. The germline V gene has CDR1 MNHNS and CDR2 SASEGT. This CDR3 has 14 amino acids. CDR3 nucleotide sequence: TGTGCCAGCAGCTTAACAGGAGAGAACACTGAAGCTTTCTTT. Amino acids: CASSLTGENTEAFF.

This chain links TRBV4-1 with TRBJ1-1; D unresolved. This CDR3 contains 13 residues. CDR1 and CDR2 (germline): MGHRA, YSYEKL. V was shortened by 1 base and J by 6 bases, with 9 bases between the two germline ends. Written as DNA, the CDR3 is TGCGCCAGCAGCCAAGTCAGCGGGGCTGAAGCTTTCTTT. It yields the protein CASSQVSGAEAFF.